This T cell receptor (beta chain) was sequenced during a study of blood T cell repertoires in COVID-19. Here immunoSEQ multiplex PCR was the method, and the copy in TCRdb shows in-frame clones only, minus some. The sample holds about 140,000 clones, around 89% seen once. The CDR3 runs to 15 residues. Germline CDR1 reads LGHNA; CDR2 reads YSLEER. V lost 1 base, J lost 3 bases, and 2 bases stayed unmatched. The rearrangement uses TRBV4-3 and TRBJ2-1; the match to TRBD2 covers 8 bases. The sample taken for sequencing was peripheral blood. The TCR was taken from a woman older than 75 with acute or convalescent COVID-19. The CDR3 is CASSQAAGGYNEQFF. Written as DNA, the CDR3 is TGCGCCAGCAGCCAAGCGGCGGGGGGCTACAATGAGCAGTTCTTC.